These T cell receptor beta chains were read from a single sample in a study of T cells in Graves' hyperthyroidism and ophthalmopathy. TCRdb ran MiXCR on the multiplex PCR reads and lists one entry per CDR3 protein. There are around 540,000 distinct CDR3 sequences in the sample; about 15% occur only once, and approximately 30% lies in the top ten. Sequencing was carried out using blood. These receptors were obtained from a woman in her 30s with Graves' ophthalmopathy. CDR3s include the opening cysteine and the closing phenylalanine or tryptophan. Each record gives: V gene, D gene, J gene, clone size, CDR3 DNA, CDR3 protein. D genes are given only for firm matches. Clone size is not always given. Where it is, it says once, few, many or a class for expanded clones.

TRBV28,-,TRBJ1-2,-,TGTGCCAGCAGTTTTGGCAGGGGCAAGTATGGCTACACCTTC,CASSFGRGKYGYTF
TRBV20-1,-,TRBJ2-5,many,TGCAGTGCTATTTACGGACGGGCCCAAGAGACCCAGTACTTC,CSAIYGRAQETQYF
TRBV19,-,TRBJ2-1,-,TGTGCCAGTAGTACTGGCTCGACTTACAATGAGCAGTTCTTC,CASSTGSTYNEQFF
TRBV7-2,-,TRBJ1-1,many,TGTGCCAGCAGCTCAAGCAGGGCGGCGAACACTGAAGCTTTCTTT,CASSSSRAANTEAFF
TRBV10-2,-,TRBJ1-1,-,TGCGCCAGCAGTGAGGGGTTTTCCACTGAAGCTTTCTTT,CASSEGFSTEAFF
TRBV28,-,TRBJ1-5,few,TGTGCCAGCAGTCCACTTTATAGCATTAGGGGTCAGCCCCAGCATTTT,CASSPLYSIRGQPQHF
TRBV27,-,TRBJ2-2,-,TGTGCCAGCAGTCAGAGAGGGGGGACCGGGGAGCTGTTTTTT,CASSQRGGTGELFF
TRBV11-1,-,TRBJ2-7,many,TGTGCCAGCAGCGTTGGCGGCGAGCAGTACTTC,CASSVGGEQYF
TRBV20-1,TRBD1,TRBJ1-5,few,TGCAGAAACCGGGACAGGGTCAATCAGCCCCAGCATTTT,CRNRDRVNQPQHF
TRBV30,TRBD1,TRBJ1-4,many,TGTGCCTGGAGTGCAACCGGGACAGGGGGCGAAAAACTGTTTTTT,CAWSATGTGGEKLFF
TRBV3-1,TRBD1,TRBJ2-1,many,TGTGCCAGCAGCCAGGAGGGGACAGGCAATGAGCAGTTCTTC,CASSQEGTGNEQFF
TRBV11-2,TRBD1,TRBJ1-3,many,TGTGCCAGCAGCCCCCTTTTGGGACAGGCCGGAAACACCATATATTTT,CASSPLLGQAGNTIYF
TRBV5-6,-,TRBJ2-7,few,TGTGCCAGCAGCGGGGACCCAATGGATTACGACGAGCAGTACTTC,CASSGDPMDYDEQYF
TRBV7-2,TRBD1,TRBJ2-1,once,TGTGCCAGCAGCGCTACAGGGGGCAATGAGCAGTTCTTC,CASSATGGNEQFF
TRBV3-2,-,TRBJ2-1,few,TGTGCCAGCAGCCAAGAAGTCGTCGACAGGGGCAGTAATGAGCAGTTCTTC,CASSQEVVDRGSNEQFF
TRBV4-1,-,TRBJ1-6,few,TGCGCCAGCAGCCAGCCTGAAAGGACGGACTCACCCCTCCACTTT,CASSQPERTDSPLHF
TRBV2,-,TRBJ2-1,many,TGTGCCGTGGGTTCCTACAATGAGCAGTTCTTC,CAVGSYNEQFF
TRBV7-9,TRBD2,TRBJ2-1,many,TGTGCCAGCAGCTTAGTGTCCGTGACTAGCGGGAGAGTAGTCTACAATGAGCAGTTCTTC,CASSLVSVTSGRVVYNEQFF
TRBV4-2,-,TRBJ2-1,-,TGTGCCAGCAGCCAAGATCTTGCAAGCAATTATTACAATGAGCAGTTCTTC,CASSQDLASNYYNEQFF
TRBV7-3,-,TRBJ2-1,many,TGTGCCAGCAGCCCACCGGGTTCTGTCAACAATGAGCAGTTCTTC,CASSPPGSVNNEQFF
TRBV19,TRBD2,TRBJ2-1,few,TGTGCCAGTAGTTCGTCGGGAGGGTCCAACAATGAGCAGTTCTTC,CASSSSGGSNNEQFF
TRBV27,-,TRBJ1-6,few,TGTGCCAGCAGTCCCGGACCGAGGAATTCACCCCTCCACTTT,CASSPGPRNSPLHF
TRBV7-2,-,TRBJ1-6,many,TGTGCCAGCAGCTTAGATGCGGGGGGAGGATCACCCCTCCACTTT,CASSLDAGGGSPLHF
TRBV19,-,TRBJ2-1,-,TGTGCCAGTAGTAAATACCGGGACGGGAATGAGCAGCTCTTC,CASSKYRDGNEQLF
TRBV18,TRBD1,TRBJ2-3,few,TGTGCCAGCTCACCACCCCTCCTGAAAAGGACAGGGGTCACAGATACGCAGTATTTT,CASSPPLLKRTGVTDTQYF
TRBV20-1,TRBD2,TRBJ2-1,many,TGCAGTGCCTCCTTACTAGCGGGAGGGCCTAATGAGCAGTTCTTC,CSASLLAGGPNEQFF
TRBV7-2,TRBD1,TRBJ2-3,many,TGTGCCAGCAGCGCGACAGGGGTCTCAGATACGCAGTATTTT,CASSATGVSDTQYF
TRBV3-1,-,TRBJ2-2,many,TGTGCCAGCAGCCCTTGGACGGAGACTAACACCGGGGAGCTGTTTTTT,CASSPWTETNTGELFF
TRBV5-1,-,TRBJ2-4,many,TGCGCCAGCAGCCTCGGTTGGGGGAGTGCCAAAAACATTCAGTACTTC,CASSLGWGSAKNIQYF
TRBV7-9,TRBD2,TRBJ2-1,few,TGTGCCAGCAGCTCCTTAGCGGGAGCGCTCTACAATGAGCAGTTCTTC,CASSSLAGALYNEQFF
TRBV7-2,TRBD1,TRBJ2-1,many,TGCGCCAGCAGCCTCGGACAGGCCAATGAGCAGTTCTTC,CASSLGQANEQFF
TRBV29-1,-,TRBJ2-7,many,TGCAGCGTTGAACAGCGGCCCTACGAGCAGTACTTC,CSVEQRPYEQYF
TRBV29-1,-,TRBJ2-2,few,TGCAGCGTTCCTGACACCGGGGAGCTGTTTTTT,CSVPDTGELFF
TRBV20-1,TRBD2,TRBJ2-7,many,TGCAGTGCTAGAGGTAGCGGGAGGCTCTACGAGCAGTACTTC,CSARGSGRLYEQYF
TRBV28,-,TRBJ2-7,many,TGTGCCAGCAGTTTGGGGACACTCGTCGGCGAGCAGTACTTC,CASSLGTLVGEQYF
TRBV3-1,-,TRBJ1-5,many,TGTGCCAGCAGCCAAGCAGACAATCAGCCCCAGCATTTT,CASSQADNQPQHF
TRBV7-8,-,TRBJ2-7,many,TGTGCCAGCAGCTTATCTCGGCGCGAGCAGTACTTC,CASSLSRREQYF
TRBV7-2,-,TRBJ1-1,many,TGTGCCAGCAAAGTAATGGTTATGAACACTGAAGCTTTCTTT,CASKVMVMNTEAFF
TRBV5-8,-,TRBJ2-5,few,TGTGCCAGCAATGGAGCAGCGGAAGAGACCCAGTACTTC,CASNGAAEETQYF
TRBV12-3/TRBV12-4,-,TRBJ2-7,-,TGTGCCAGCAGTTATCATGGCTCCTACGAGCAGTACTTC,CASSYHGSYEQYF
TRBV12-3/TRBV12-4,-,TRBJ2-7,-,TGTGCCAGCAGTTTTATGACTGGGTACGAGCAGTACTTC,CASSFMTGYEQYF
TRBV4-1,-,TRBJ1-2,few,TGCGCCAGCAGCCCTACCCGGACAGTCTCAGCATTATGGAACTATGGCTACACCTTC,CASSPTRTVSALWNYGYTF
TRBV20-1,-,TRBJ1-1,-,TGCAGTGCCCGCCGAATAGGGGGGAACACTGAAGCTTTCTTT,CSARRIGGNTEAFF